The 4 T cell receptor beta chains below were found in one sample sequenced in a study of blood T cell repertoires in COVID-19. TCRdb's copy holds only in-frame clones and misses some; the assay was immunoSEQ multiplex PCR. The data show 110,000 to 150,000 clones, with roughly 80% seen just once and 8.8% held by the top ten. Specimen: peripheral blood. The receptors derive from a woman older than 75 in a cohort sampled during active or convalescent COVID-19.

The genes are TRBV27 and TRBJ2-3; D remains unclear. This CDR3 has 14 amino acids. Between the trimmed V and J ends, which lost 5 bases and 10 bases, there was a span of 19 bases. Looked up from germline, CDR1 is MNHEY and CDR2 is SMNVEV (reference sequence). The CDR3 coding sequence is TGTGCCAGCAGTACTCTTCCAGCAGGATCGGCGCAGTATTTT. Encoded protein: CASSTLPAGSAQYF.

J is TRBJ1-6 and V is TRBV19, with 8 bases fitting TRBD1. This CDR3 contains 16 residues. The germline V gene encodes CDR1 LNHDA and CDR2 SQIVND (reference sequence). The trim removed 5 bases at V and 5 bases at J, leaving 8 bases unmatched. CDR3: CASSVGTGRDNSPLHF. The DNA of the CDR3 is TGTGCCAGTAGTGTCGGGACAGGAAGAGATAATTCACCCCTCCACTTT.

V and J are TRBV28 and TRBJ2-4; D possibly corresponds to TRBD1 (6 bases). From germline, CDR1 is MDHEN and CDR2 SYDVKM. The CDR3 totals 16 residues. V lost 6 bases to trimming and J lost 3 bases, with 18 bases between them. CDR3 region: CASSPTGQGSKNIQYF. The CDR3 DNA follows: TGTGCCAGCAGCCCCACAGGTCAGGGGAGCAAAAACATTCAGTACTTC.

The chain is built from TRBV19 and TRBJ1-1; 7 bases agree with TRBD1. Germline CDR1 LNHDA, CDR2 SQIVND (reference sequence). The CDR3 spans 15 residues. Trimming cost V 4 bases and J 5 bases; bases outside gene matches: 10. The CDR3 nucleotides are TGTGCCAGTAGTAGTAGACAGGGTGGCCGGACTGAAGCTTTCTTT. Its protein is CASSSRQGGRTEAFF. The full variable domain, rest sourced from reference TRBV19 and TRBJ1-1, is DGGITQSPKYLFRKEGQNVTLSCEQNLNHDAMYWYRQDPGQGLRLIYYSQIVNDFQKGDIAEGYSVSREKKESFPLTVTSAQKNPTAFYLCASSSRQGGRTEAFFGQGTRLTVV.